These 16 T cell receptor beta chains originate from one sample sequenced in a study of post-analysis software for immune sequencing data. The study, taken as a whole, reports: Patients had higher frequencies than controls of about 5 TRBV segments, including TRBV5-6, TRBV5-1 and TRBV20-1.

No cognate antigen is known for these TCRs. Prepared TCR beta cDNA libraries contained unique molecular identifiers. MiXCR, run by TCRdb on the PCR reads, gives a single entry per CDR3 protein. This sample carries 450,000 to 700,000 distinct CDR3 sequences, around 40% of them seen once, and the ten largest clones take over 1.5%. The sequenced sample consisted of blood. The origin of the receptors is a girl aged 10-17 years with multiple sclerosis.

The rearrangement uses TRBV29-1 and TRBJ1-2; perhaps TRBD1 as D (6 bases). V was cut by 4 bases and J by 7 bases, with 13 bases left in between. There are 12 residues in the CDR3. CDR1 and CDR2 from the germline V gene are SQVTM and ANQGSEA. CDR3 DNA: TGCAGCGTTGGCCTGGGGGCGGGTGGCTACACCTTC. Translation gives CSVGLGAGGYTF.

This clonotype appeared a few times. The chain combines TRBV20-1 with TRBJ2-1; D is uncertain. Germline V CDR1 and CDR2: DFQATT, SNEGSKA (reference sequence). The CDR3 contains 11 residues. Trimming shortened V by 3 bases and J by 9 bases, and 9 bases separated the two germline ends. The CDR3 nucleotides are TGCAGTGCTAGGTCTGTAGGTGAGCAGTTCTTC. As protein: CSARSVGEQFF.

The CDR3 coding sequence is TGTGCCAGCAGTTACACGGGACGGAGGGAAGAGACCCAGTACTTC. As protein: CASSYTGRREETQYF. V gene TRBV6-5 combines with J gene TRBJ2-5, with D possibly being TRBD2 (6 bases). CDR1 and CDR2 from the germline V gene are MNHEY and SVGAGI. The V end lost 2 bases, the J end lost 3 bases, and 13 bases lay between the germline ends. This CDR3 has 15 amino acids.

This clonotype occurred once. This sequence joins TRBV12-3 or TRBV12-4 and TRBJ1-5; possibly TRBD1 for D (5 bases). CDR3 length equals 14 residues. The ends were cut back, 5 bases at V and 2 bases at J, with 10 bases in the middle. In nucleotides, the CDR3 is TGTGCCAGCAGTCCGGGGGAGCGCAATCAGCCCCAGCATTTT. Translating it yields CASSPGERNQPQHF.

The chain uses TRBV5-5 and TRBJ1-2, with a possible D match to TRBD1 (6 bases). Germline V gene lookup returns CDR1 SGHKS and CDR2 YYEKEE (reference sequence). Between the trimmed V and J ends, which lost 3 bases and 8 bases, there was a span of 11 bases. This CDR3 comprises 12 residues. This CDR3 reads CASSSSQGGYTF. The CDR3 DNA follows: TGTGCCAGCAGCTCCTCCCAGGGGGGCTACACCTTC.

The CDR3 loop is CSVVGGAQETQYF. In nucleotides, the CDR3 is TGCAGCGTTGTCGGCGGGGCCCAAGAGACCCAGTACTTC. The rearrangement links TRBV29-1 to TRBJ2-5; weak D call: TRBD2 (6 bases). Trimming shortened V by 4 bases and J by 1 base, and 10 bases separated the two germline ends. From germline, CDR1 is SQVTM and CDR2 ANQGSEA. There are 13 residues in the CDR3.

This sequence joins TRBV7-6 and TRBJ2-5; D is possibly TRBD1 (6 bases). V was shortened by 0 bases and J by 11 bases, with 22 bases between the two germline ends. Germline V gene data show CDR1 as SGHVS and CDR2 as FNYEAQ. CDR3 length: 16 residues. In DNA, the CDR3 is TGTGCCAGCAGCTTAGCTGGGGGCGGTGGGTATGAGAAGCAGTACTTC. Translated: CASSLAGGGGYEKQYF.

The rearrangement joins TRBV7-9 to TRBJ2-7; the D gene is possibly TRBD2 (5 bases). The J call may be in error: the DNA end matches TRBJ2-5 better. Germline V CDR1 and CDR2: SEHNR, FQNEAQ (reference sequence). The CDR3 runs 17 residues. The CDR3 spells CASTEGMGPGFEETQYF. CDR3 DNA: TGTGCCAGCACCGAGGGTATGGGCCCGGGATTCGAAGAGACCCAGTACTTC.

Only a few counts were recorded for this clonotype. This chain links TRBV10-3 with TRBJ2-4, with D unclear. Judging by the DNA end, TRBJ2-7 fits better; the J call may be wrong. The CDR3 runs 14 residues. CDR1 and CDR2 from the germline V gene are ENHRY and SYGVKD. The chain's CDR3 is CAISERLLGHEQYF. The CDR3 coding sequence is TGTGCCATCAGTGAGAGACTCCTTGGGCACGAGCAGTACTTC.

The count of this clonotype is one. The CDR3 coding sequence is TGTGCCAGCAGCCAGGGGACCACCGGGGACAATGAGCAGTTCTTC. It encodes CASSQGTTGDNEQFF. This chain joins TRBV2 and TRBJ2-1; D is perhaps TRBD1 (6 bases). Trimming stripped 6 bases from V and 5 bases from J, with 17 bases between. CDR3 length: 15 residues. Germline assignment: CDR1 SNHLY and CDR2 FYNNEI. Variable domain in full (rest from reference TRBV2 and TRBJ2-1): EPEVTQTPSHQVTQMGQEVILRCVPISNHLYFYWYRQILGQKVEFLVSFYNNEISEKSEIFDDQFSVERPDGSNFTLKIRSTKLEDSAMYFCASSQGTTGDNEQFFGPGTRLTVL.

V gene TRBV24-1 combines with J gene TRBJ2-7, with TRBD1 identical over 11 bases. The CDR3 length is 14 residues. Germline-derived CDR1 and CDR2 are KGHDR and SFDVKD. V was pared by 2 bases and J by 7 bases, with 3 bases of the junction left unmatched. The CDR3 sequence: CATSDSDRGPEQYF. The CDR3 region has the DNA TGTGCCACCAGTGATTCGGACAGGGGGCCTGAGCAGTACTTC.

The chain is built from TRBV20-1 and TRBJ1-2, with a possible D match to TRBD1 (5 bases). CDR3 size: 14 residues. Trimming stripped 1 base from V and 4 bases from J, with 13 bases between. CDR1 DFQATT and CDR2 SNEGSKA come from the germline V gene (reference sequence). CDR3 coding DNA: TGCAGTGCTAGAGTGGGGGAAAGGATCTATGGCTACACCTTC. It specifies CSARVGERIYGYTF.

The gene calls are TRBV12-3 or TRBV12-4 and TRBJ2-3; D may correspond to TRBD1 or TRBD2 (6 bases each). V was trimmed by 8 bases and J by 6 bases, leaving 24 bases between them. The CDR3 has 16 amino acids. The chain's CDR3 is CASGERGAGLVDTQYF. CDR3 nucleotide sequence: TGTGCCAGCGGCGAAAGGGGGGCCGGACTTGTGGATACGCAGTATTTT.

The chain has TRBV12-3 or TRBV12-4 and TRBJ1-2; D unresolved. The ends were cut back, 7 bases at V and 3 bases at J, with 9 bases in the middle. The CDR3 contains 12 residues. The DNA for the CDR3 is TGTGCCAGCACCCAGGACTACTATGGCTACACCTTC. It yields the protein CASTQDYYGYTF.

V gene TRBV6-5 combines with J gene TRBJ1-4; perhaps TRBD1 as D (5 bases). V shed 4 bases and J shed 0 bases, with 18 bases lying between them. Germline CDR1 and CDR2: MNHEY and SVGAGI. This CDR3 comprises 18 residues. DNA of the CDR3: TGTGCCAGCAGTTTACTCAGGGCGCCGTTTGCAACTAATGAAAAACTGTTTTTT. This gives the protein CASSLLRAPFATNEKLFF.

The V call is TRBV12-3 or TRBV12-4, the J call TRBJ1-2; D remains unclear. V was cut by 1 base and J by 8 bases, with 8 bases left in between. This CDR3 has 12 residues. The CDR3 DNA reads as TGTGCCAGCAGTTTAGGTTCCGGAGGCTACACCTTC. Amino acids: CASSLGSGGYTF.